The source of this TCR beta chain is a study of breast tumors, draining lymph nodes, adjacent tissues. CDR3 size: 11 residues. CDR1 and CDR2 from the germline V gene are SNHLY and FYNNEI. Trimming removed 3 bases at V and 6 bases at J, with 6 bases between. The lymph nodes were axillary draining lymph nodes from breast cancer patients. TCRdb reprocessed the multiplex PCR reads via MiXCR and lists one record per CDR3 protein. The sample has about 140,000 distinct CDR3 sequences, around 20% seen once. Study-level results: That most tumor T cells come from lymph nodes remained unproven.

Ten or more counts support this clonotype. The antigen remains unidentified. Material for sequencing was axillary lymph node tissue. This sequence originates from a female donor with breast cancer. Some clones in this sample may be carry-over from other donors' samples. The V gene is TRBV2, the J gene TRBJ2-7; D call uncertain. Here the CDR3 reads CASSEWREQYF. The CDR3 DNA follows: TGTGCCAGCAGTGAGTGGCGCGAGCAGTACTTC.